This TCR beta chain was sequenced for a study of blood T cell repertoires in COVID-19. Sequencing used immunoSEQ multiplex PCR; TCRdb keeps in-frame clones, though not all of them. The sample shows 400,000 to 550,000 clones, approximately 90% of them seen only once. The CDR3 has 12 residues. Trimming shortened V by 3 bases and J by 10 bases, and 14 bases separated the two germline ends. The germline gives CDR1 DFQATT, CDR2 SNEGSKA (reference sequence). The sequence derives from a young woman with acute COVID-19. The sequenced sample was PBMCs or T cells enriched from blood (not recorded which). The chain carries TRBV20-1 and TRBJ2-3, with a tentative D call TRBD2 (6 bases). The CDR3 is CSASLVERAQYF. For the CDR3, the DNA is TGCAGTGCTAGTCTGGTGGAGCGGGCGCAGTATTTT.